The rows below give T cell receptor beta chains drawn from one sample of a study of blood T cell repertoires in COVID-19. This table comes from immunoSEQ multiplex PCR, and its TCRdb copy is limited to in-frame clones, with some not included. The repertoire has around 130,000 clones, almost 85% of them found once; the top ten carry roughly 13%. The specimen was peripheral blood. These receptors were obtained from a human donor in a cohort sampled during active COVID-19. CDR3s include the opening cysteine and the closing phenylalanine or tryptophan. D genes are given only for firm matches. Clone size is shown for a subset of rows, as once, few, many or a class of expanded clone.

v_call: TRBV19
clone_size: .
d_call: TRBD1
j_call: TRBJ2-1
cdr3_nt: TGTGCCAGCAGCTCCGGGACAGATGGCGGTGAGCAGTTCTTC
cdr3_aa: CASSSGTDGGEQFF

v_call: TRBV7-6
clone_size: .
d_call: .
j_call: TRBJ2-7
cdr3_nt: TGTGCCAGCAGCTTAGAGCGCTCCTACGAGCAGTACTTC
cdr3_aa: CASSLERSYEQYF

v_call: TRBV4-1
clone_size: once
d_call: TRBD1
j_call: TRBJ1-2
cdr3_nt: TGCGCCAGCAGCCCACCGGGACAGATCTATGGCTACACCTTC
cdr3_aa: CASSPPGQIYGYTF

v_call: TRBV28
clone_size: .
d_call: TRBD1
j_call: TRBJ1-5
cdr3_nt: TGTGCCAGCAGTTCGACAGGGGGCCTCTTGGCCCAGCATTTT
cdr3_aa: CASSSTGGLLAQHF

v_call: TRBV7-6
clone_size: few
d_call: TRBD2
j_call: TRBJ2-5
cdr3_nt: TGTGCCAGCAGCCCTCGGACTAGCGGGGGGTCCCCCGGGACCCAGTACTTC
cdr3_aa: CASSPRTSGGSPGTQYF

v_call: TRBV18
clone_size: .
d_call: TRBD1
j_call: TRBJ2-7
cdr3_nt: TGTGCCAGCTCATCCCTCCTTTTAGACAGGGAGTGGAACGAGCAGTACTTC
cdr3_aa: CASSSLLLDREWNEQYF

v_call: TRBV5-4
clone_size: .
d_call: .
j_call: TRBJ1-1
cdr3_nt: TGTGCCAGCAGCTTGGACAGTGGGTTCACTGAAGCTTTCTTT
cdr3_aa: CASSLDSGFTEAFF

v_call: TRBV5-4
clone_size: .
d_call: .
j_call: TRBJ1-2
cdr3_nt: TGTGCCAGCAGCTCCCAGACAGGCAACTATGGCTACACCTTC
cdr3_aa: CASSSQTGNYGYTF

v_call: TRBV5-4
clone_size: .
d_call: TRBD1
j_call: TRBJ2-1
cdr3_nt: TGTGCCTGCGCCGGGACAGAAGACAATGAGCAGTTCTTC
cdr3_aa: CACAGTEDNEQFF

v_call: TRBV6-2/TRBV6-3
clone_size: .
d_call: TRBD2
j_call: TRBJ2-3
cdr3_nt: TGTGCCAGCAGTTGGGTTAGCGGGGGGATAGGTGATACGCAGTATTTT
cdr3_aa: CASSWVSGGIGDTQYF

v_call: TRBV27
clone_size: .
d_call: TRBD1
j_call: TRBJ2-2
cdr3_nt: TGTGCCAGCAGCCGGACAGGGGGAACCGGGGAGCTGTTTTTT
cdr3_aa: CASSRTGGTGELFF

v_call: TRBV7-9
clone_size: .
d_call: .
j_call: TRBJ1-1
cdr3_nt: TGTGCCAGCACCCCTCGAGTTGAAGCTTTCTTT
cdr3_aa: CASTPRVEAFF

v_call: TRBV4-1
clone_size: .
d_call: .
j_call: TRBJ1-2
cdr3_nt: TGCGCCAGCAGCCACCCGACAGCGGCCGGGGGTGGCTACACCTTC
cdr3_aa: CASSHPTAAGGGYTF

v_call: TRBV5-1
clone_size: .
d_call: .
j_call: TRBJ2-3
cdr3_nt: TGCGCCAGCGGGAGTACTTTGAGCACAGATACGCAGTATTTT
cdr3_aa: CASGSTLSTDTQYF

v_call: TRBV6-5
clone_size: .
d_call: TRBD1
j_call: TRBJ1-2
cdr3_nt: TGTGCCAGCAGTTACTCCCGGACAGGGGGCGACTATGGCTACACCTTC
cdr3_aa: CASSYSRTGGDYGYTF

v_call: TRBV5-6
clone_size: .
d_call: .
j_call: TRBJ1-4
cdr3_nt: TGTGCCAGCAGCTTGGACCAGGGTGAAAAACTGTTTTTT
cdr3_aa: CASSLDQGEKLFF

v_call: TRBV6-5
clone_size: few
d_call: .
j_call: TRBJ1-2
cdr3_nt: TGTGCCAGCAGTTACTTCCTCGGGGATGGCTACACCTTC
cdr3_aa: CASSYFLGDGYTF

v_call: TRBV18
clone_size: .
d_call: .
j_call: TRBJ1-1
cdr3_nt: TGTGCCAGCTCAGCTACAGGTGAAGCTTTCTTT
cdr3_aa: CASSATGEAFF

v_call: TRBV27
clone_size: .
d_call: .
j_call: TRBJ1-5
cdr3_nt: TGTGCCAGCAGTTTATCTTCTCGCAGGGGTGGCAATCAGCCCCAGCATTTT
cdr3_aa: CASSLSSRRGGNQPQHF

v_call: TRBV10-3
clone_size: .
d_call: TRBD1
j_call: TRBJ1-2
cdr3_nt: TGTGCCATCAGCACACAGGGGGCGCGTGACTATGGCTACACCTTC
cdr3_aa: CAISTQGARDYGYTF

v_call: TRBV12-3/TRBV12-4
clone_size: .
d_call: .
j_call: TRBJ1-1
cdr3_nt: TGTGCCAGCCGGGGTCCGGGAGTCACTGAAGCTTTCTTT
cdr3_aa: CASRGPGVTEAFF

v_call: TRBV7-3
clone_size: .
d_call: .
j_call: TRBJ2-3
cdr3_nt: TGTGCCAGCAGCCCATCAGGGACTTTCGGAGATACGCAGTATTTT
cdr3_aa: CASSPSGTFGDTQYF

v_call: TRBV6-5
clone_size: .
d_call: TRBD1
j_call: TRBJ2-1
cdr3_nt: TGTGCCAGCAGTTACAGGGTCGGGACAGGGGGCTTTGAGCAGTTCTTC
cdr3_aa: CASSYRVGTGGFEQFF

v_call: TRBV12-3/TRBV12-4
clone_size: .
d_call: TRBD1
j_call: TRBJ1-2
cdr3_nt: TGTGCCAGCAGGTCGACAGGGGGCGGAGTGGGCACCTTC
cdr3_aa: CASRSTGGGVGTF

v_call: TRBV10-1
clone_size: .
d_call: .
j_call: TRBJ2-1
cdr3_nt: TGCGCCAGCAGTGATAATCAGCGGAACAATGAGCAGTTCTTC
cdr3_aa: CASSDNQRNNEQFF

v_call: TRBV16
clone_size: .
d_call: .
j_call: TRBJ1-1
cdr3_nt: TGTGCCAGCAGCCAATCGGCAGGGCCTGAAGCTTTCTTT
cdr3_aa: CASSQSAGPEAFF

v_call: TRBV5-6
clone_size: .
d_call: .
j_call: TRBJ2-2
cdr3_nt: TGTGCCAGCAGCTGGGGGGGCAACACCGGGGAGCTGTTTTTT
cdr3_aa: CASSWGGNTGELFF

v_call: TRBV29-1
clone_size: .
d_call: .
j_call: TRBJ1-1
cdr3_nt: TGCAGCGTTGAACAGTCTGAAGCTTTCTTT
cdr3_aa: CSVEQSEAFF

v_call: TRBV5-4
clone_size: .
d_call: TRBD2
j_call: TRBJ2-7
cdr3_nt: TGTGCCAGCAGCTTGTCCGGACTAGCGACCTACGAGCAGTACTTC
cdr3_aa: CASSLSGLATYEQYF

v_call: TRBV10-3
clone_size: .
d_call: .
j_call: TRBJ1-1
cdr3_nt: TGTGCCACCTTAGGGGAGGACACTGAAGCTTTCTTT
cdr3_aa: CATLGEDTEAFF

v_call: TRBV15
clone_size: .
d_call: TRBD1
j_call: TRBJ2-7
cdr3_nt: TGTGCCACCAGCAGGGACAGGGGTAGAATCTACGAGCAGTACTTC
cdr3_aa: CATSRDRGRIYEQYF

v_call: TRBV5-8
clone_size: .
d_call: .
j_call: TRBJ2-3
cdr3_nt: TGTGCCAGCAGCCAGGACAGCGGATACACAGATACGCAGTATTTT
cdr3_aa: CASSQDSGYTDTQYF

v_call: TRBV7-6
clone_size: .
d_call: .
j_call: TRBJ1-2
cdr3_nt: TGTGCCAGCAGCCCAGGGAGGTTAAACTATGGCTACACCTTC
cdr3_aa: CASSPGRLNYGYTF

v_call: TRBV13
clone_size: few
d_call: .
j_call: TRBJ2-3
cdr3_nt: TGTGCCAGCAGCTCGGTCCCCGGGGGAGGCACAGATACGCAGTATTTT
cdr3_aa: CASSSVPGGGTDTQYF

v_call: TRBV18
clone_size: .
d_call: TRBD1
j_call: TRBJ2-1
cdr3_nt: TGTGCCAGCTCAGGGACAGGTGGTGAGCAGTTCTTC
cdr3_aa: CASSGTGGEQFF

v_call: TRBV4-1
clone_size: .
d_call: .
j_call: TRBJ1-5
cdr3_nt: TGCGCCAGCAGCCAAGATAATTGGGGACATAGCAATCAGCCCCAGCATTTT
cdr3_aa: CASSQDNWGHSNQPQHF

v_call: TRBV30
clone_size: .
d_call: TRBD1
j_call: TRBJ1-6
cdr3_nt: TGTGCCTGGAGTCCACGGACAGGGGGCAATTCACCCCTCCACTTT
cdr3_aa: CAWSPRTGGNSPLHF

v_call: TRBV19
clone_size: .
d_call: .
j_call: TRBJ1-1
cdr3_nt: TGTGCCAGTAGAACCTCCGGGACTGCGTCTGAAGCTTTCTTT
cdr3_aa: CASRTSGTASEAFF

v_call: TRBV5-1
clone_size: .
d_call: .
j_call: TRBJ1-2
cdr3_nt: TGCGCCAGCAGCTTAGGCAGGGGTAAGAATGGCTACACCTTC
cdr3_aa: CASSLGRGKNGYTF

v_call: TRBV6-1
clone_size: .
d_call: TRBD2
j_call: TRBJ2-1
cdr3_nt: TGTGCCAGCAGTGACCTAGCGGGGGGGCGGGAGCAGTTCTTC
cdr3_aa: CASSDLAGGREQFF

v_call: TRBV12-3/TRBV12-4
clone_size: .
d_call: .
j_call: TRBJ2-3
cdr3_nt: TGTGCCAGCAGTTTTAGAGGTACGCAGTATTTT
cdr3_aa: CASSFRGTQYF